This T cell receptor beta chain was obtained from a study of T cell changes during pregnancy in multiple sclerosis. Germline CDR1 SGHTA, CDR2 FQGNSA. This CDR3 spans 16 amino acids. V dropped 3 bases and J dropped 0 bases, with 13 bases sitting between them. TCRdb's copy holds only in-frame clones and misses some; the assay was immunoSEQ multiplex PCR. The table has tens of thousands of clones, 91% seen once. This clone was seen a single time. Sequencing used peripheral blood, obtained after pregnancy. This receptor was obtained from a female donor in good health, enrolled as a control in a pregnancy study. The V and J genes are TRBV7-2 and TRBJ2-3; the D gene is possibly TRBD2 (5 bases). CDR3 residues: CASSLAGEPSTDTQYF. CDR3 DNA: TGTGCCAGCAGCTTGGCTGGGGAGCCAAGCACAGATACGCAGTATTTT.